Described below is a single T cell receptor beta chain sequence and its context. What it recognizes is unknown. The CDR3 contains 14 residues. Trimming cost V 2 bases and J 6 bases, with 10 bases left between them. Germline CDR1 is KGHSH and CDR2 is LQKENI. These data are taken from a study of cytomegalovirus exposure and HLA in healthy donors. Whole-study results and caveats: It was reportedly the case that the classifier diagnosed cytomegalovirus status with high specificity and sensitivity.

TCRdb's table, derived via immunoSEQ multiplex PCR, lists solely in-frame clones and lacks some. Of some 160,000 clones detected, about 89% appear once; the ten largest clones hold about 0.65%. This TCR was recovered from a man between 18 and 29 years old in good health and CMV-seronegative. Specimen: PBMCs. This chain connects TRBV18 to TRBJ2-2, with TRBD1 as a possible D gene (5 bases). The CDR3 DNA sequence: TGTGCCAGCTCACCAAGCAGGGCGCCCGGGGAGCTGTTTTTT. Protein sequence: CASSPSRAPGELFF.